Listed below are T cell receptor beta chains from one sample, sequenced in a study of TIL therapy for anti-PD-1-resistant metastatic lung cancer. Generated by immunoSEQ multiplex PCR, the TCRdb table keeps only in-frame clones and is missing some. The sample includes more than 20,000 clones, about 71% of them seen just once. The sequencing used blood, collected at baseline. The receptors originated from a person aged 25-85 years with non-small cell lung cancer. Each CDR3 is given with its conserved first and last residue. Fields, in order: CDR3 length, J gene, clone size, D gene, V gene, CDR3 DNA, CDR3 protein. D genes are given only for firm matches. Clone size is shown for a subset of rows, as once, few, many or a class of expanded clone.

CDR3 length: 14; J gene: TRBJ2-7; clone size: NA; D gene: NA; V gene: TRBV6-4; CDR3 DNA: TGTGCCAGCAGTGACTCCGGCAGCTCCTACGAGCAGTACTTC; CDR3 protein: CASSDSGSSYEQYF
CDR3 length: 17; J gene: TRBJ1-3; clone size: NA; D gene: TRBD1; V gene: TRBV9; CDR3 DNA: TGTGCCAGCAGCCCCCGAACAGGGGCCTTCTCTGGAAACACCATATATTTT; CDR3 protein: CASSPRTGAFSGNTIYF
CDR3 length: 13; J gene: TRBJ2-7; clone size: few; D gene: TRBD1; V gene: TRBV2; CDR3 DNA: TGTGCCAGCAGGGCCGGGACAGCCTACGAGCAGTACTTC; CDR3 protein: CASRAGTAYEQYF
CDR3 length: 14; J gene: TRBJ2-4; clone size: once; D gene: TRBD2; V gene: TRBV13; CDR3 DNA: TGTGCCAGCAGCAGAGCGGGATGGGAAAACATTCAGTACTTC; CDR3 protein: CASSRAGWENIQYF
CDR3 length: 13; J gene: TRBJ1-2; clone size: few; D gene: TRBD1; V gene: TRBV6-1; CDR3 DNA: TGTGCCAGCAGTCAGGGACAGGGCTATGGCTACACCTTC; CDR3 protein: CASSQGQGYGYTF
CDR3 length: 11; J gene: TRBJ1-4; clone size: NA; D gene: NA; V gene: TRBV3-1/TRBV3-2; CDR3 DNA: TGTGCCAGCAGACGAGGTGAAAAACTGTTTTTT; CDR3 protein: CASRRGEKLFF
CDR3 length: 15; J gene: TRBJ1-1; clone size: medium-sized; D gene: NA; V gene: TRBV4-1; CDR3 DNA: TGCGCCAGCAGCCAAACACAGCCGCGATTTGATGAAGCTTTCTTT; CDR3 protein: CASSQTQPRFDEAFF
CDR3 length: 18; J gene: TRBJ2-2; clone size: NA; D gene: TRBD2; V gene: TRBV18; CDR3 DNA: TGTGCCAGCTCACCGATACCCGGGACTAGCGGGAGTGGCGGGGAGCTGTTTTTT; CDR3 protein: CASSPIPGTSGSGGELFF
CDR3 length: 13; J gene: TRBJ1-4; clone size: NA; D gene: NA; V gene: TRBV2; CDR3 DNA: TGTGCCAGCAGTCGTCAAGGGGGTGAAAAACTGTTTTTT; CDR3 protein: CASSRQGGEKLFF
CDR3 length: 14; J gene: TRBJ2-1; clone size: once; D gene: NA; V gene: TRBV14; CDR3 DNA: TGTGCCAGCAGCCCGAGGGACTTACCCAATGAGCAGTTCTTC; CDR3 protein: CASSPRDLPNEQFF
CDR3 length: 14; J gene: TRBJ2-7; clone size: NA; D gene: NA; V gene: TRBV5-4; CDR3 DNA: TGTGCCAGCAGCTTCTTGGGAAGCTCCTACGAGCAGTACTTC; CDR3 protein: CASSFLGSSYEQYF
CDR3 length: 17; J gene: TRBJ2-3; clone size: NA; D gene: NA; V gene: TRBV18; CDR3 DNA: TGTGCCAGCTCACCGGTTACCCGGGGACCCCGCGGAGATACGCAGTATTTT; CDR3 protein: CASSPVTRGPRGDTQYF
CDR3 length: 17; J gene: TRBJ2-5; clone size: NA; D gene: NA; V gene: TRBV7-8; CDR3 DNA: TGTGCCAGCAGCTTAGAAAGTTATTTGGACTCTCAAGAGACCCAGTACTTC; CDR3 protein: CASSLESYLDSQETQYF
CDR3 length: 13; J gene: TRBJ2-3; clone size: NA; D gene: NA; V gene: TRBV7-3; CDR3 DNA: TGTGCCAGCAGCCCGGGGACCTCGGATACGCAGTATTTT; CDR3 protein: CASSPGTSDTQYF
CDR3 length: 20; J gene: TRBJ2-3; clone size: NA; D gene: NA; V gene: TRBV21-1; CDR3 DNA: TGTGCCAGCAGCAAAGGAGCACCCGGGACTAGCGGGAGAGGCACAGATACGCAGTATTTT; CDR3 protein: CASSKGAPGTSGRGTDTQYF
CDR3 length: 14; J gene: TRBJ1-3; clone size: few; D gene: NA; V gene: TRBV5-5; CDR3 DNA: TGTGCCAGCAGCTTGCGGCCGCCTGGAAACACCATATATTTT; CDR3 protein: CASSLRPPGNTIYF
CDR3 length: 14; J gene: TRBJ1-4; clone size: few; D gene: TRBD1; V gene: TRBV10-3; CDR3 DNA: TGTGCCACCCAAACAGGGGGTAACGGGGAAAAACTGTTTTTT; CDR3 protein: CATQTGGNGEKLFF
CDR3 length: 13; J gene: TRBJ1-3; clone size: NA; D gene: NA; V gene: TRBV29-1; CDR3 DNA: TGCAGCACCCGACAGGAGCCGGGAAACACCATATATTTT; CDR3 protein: CSTRQEPGNTIYF
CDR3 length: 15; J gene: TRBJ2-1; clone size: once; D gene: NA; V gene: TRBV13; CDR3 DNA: TGTGCCAGCTCAATAGTGCTCAGCTCCTACAATGAGCAGTTCTTC; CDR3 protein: CASSIVLSSYNEQFF
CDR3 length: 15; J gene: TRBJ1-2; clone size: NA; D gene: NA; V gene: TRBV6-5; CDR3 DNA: TGTGCCAGCACCCCTGAAAGCAGGGCCTTCTATGGCTACACCTTC; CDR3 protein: CASTPESRAFYGYTF
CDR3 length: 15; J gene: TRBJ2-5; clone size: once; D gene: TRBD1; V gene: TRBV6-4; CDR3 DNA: TGTGCCAGCATTCCGGGACAGGGGGTCCAAGAGACCCAGTACTTC; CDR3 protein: CASIPGQGVQETQYF
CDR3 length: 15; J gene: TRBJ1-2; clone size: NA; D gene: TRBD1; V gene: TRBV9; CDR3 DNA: TGTGCCAGCAGCCCGGAGGTGACAGGGACGTATGGCTACACCTTC; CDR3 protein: CASSPEVTGTYGYTF
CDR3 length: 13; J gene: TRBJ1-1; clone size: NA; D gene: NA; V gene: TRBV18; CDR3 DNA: TGTGCCAGCTCACCAACGGTGAACACTGAAGCTTTCTTT; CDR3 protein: CASSPTVNTEAFF
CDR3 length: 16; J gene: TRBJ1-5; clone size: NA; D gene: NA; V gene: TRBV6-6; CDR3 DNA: TGTGCCAGCAGCAAACTAGGGGGAAATGGCAATCAGCCCCAGCATTTT; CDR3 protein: CASSKLGGNGNQPQHF
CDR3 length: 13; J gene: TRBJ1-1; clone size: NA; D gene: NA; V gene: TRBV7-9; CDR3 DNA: TGTGCCAGCACCGAGGCCGGGGGGGCTGAAGCTTTCTTT; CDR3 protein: CASTEAGGAEAFF
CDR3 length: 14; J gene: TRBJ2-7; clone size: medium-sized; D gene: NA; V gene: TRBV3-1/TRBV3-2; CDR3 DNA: TGTGCCAGCAGCCAATACAACGGCCTATACGAGCAGTACTTC; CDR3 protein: CASSQYNGLYEQYF
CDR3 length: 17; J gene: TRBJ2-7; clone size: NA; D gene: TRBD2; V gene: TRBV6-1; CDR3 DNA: TGTGCCAGCAGTGTCGCGCCTAGCGGGGCTATCTCCTACGAGCAGTACTTC; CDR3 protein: CASSVAPSGAISYEQYF
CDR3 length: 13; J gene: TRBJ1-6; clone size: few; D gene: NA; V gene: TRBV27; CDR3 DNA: TGTGCCAGCAGTATAGGGTTGGGCGATCCCCTCCACTTT; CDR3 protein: CASSIGLGDPLHF
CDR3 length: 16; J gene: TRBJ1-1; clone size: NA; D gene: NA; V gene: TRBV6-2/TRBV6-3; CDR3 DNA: TGTGCCAGCAGTAAAACCTCGACAGAATCCTACACTGAAGCTTTCTTT; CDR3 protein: CASSKTSTESYTEAFF
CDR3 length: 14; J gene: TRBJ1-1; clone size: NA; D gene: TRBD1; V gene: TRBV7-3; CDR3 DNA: TGTGCCAGCAGCCCGGGACAGGGGGCCTCTGAAGCTTTCTTT; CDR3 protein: CASSPGQGASEAFF
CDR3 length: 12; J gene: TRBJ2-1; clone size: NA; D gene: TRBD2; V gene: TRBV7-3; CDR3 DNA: TGTGCCAGCAGCACTAGCGGGGATGAGCAGTTCTTC; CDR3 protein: CASSTSGDEQFF
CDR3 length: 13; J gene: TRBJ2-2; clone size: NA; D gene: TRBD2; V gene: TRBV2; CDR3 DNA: TGTGCCAGCAGTGAACTAGCGGCCGGGGAGCTGTTTTTT; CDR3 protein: CASSELAAGELFF
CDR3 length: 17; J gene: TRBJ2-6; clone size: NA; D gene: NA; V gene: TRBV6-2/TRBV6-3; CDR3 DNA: TGTGCCAGCAGTCAAAGTTACGACAGTTCTGGGGCCAACGTCCTGACTTTC; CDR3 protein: CASSQSYDSSGANVLTF
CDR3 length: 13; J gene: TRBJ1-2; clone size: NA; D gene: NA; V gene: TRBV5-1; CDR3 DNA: TGCGCCAGCAGCATCGGGACGAGCTATGGCTACACCTTC; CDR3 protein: CASSIGTSYGYTF
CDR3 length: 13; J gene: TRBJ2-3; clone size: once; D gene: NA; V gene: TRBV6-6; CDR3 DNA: TGTGCCATAGGGGAGGGGGCAGGGGATACGCAGTATTTT; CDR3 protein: CAIGEGAGDTQYF
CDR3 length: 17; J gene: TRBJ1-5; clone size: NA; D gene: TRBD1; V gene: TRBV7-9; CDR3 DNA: TGTGCCAGCAGCTTAGGGGTAGGGGACAGCCGCAATCAGCCCCAGCATTTT; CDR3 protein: CASSLGVGDSRNQPQHF
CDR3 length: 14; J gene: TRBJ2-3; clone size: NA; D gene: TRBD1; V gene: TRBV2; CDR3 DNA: TGTGCCAGGTCCGGGACAGGGGGCGAAGATACGCAGTATTTT; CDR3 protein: CARSGTGGEDTQYF
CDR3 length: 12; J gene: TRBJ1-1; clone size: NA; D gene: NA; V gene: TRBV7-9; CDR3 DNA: TGTGCCAGCAGCTTAGGGTCCCCTGAAGCTTTCTTT; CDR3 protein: CASSLGSPEAFF
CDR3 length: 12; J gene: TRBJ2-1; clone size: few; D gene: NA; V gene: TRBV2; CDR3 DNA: TGTGCCAGCAGTGTTGGACCTAATGAGCAGTTCTTC; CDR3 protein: CASSVGPNEQFF
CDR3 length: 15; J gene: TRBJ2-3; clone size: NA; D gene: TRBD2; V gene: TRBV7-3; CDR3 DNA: TGTGCCAGCAGCCTAGGACTAGCGGGGGCAGATACGCAGTATTTT; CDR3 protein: CASSLGLAGADTQYF
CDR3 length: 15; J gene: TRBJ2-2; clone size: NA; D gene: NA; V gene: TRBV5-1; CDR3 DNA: TGCGCCAGCAGCTTGACAGAAACGAACACCGGGGAGCTGTTTTTT; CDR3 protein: CASSLTETNTGELFF
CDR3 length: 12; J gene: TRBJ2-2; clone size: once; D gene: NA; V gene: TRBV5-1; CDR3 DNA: TGCGCCAGCAGCGCAGACACCGGGGAGCTGTTTTTT; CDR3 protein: CASSADTGELFF
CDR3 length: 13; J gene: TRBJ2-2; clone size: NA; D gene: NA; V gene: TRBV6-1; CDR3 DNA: TGTGCCAGCAGTTCCTCGAACACCGGGGAGCTGTTTTTT; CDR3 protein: CASSSSNTGELFF
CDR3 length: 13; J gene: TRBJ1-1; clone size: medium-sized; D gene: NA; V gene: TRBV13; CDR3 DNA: TGTGCCAGCAGCTTAAGGGGGGACACTGAAGCTTTCTTT; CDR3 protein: CASSLRGDTEAFF
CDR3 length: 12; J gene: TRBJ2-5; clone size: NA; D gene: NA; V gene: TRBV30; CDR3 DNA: TGTGCCTTCAGTGGGGACGGGGAGACCCAGTACTTC; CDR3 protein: CAFSGDGETQYF
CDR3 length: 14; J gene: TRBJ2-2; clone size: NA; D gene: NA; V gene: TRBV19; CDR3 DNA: TGTGCCAGTATCCAGGTGAGCGACACCGGGGAGCTGTTTTTT; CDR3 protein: CASIQVSDTGELFF
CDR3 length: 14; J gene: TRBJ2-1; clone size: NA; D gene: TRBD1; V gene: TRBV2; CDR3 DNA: TGTGCCAGCAAACCGGGACAGGGTAGCCATGAGCAGTTCTTC; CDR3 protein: CASKPGQGSHEQFF
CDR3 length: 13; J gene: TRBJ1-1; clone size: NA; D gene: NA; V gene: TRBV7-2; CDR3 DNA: TGTGCCAGCAGCTTATCACGGGAAATTGAAGCTTTCTTT; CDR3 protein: CASSLSREIEAFF
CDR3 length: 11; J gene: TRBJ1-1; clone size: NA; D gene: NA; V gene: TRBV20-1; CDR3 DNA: TGCAGTGCTAGTGAGTTCGCTGAAGCTTTCTTT; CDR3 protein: CSASEFAEAFF
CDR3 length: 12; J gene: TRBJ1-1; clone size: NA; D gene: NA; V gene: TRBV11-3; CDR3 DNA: TGTGCCAGCAGCTTAGGAGGTGGTGAAGCTTTCTTT; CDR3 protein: CASSLGGGEAFF
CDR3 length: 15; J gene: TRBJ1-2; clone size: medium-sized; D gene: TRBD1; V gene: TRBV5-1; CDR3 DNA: TGCGCCAGCAACCCTTTACAGGGGGCGCAAGGAGGCTACACCTTC; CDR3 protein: CASNPLQGAQGGYTF
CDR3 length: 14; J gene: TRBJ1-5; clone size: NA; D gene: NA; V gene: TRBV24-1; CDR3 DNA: TGTGCCACCAGTGGGATGACGGCTGATCAGCCCCAGCATTTT; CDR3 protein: CATSGMTADQPQHF
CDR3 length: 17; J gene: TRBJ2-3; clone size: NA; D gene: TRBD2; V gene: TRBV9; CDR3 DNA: TGTGCCAGCAGCGGATCGACTAGCGTTAAACACACAGATACGCAGTATTTT; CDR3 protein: CASSGSTSVKHTDTQYF